This T cell receptor beta chain was documented in a study of control samples from healthy donors and cancer patients. This clone is a singleton in its sample. CDR3 length: 13 amino acids. Germline V gene sequence: CDR1 KGHDR, CDR2 SFDVKD. Trimming stripped 8 bases from V and 0 bases from J, with 7 bases between. TCRdb's table, derived via immunoSEQ multiplex PCR, lists solely in-frame clones and lacks some. The sample lists under 200,000 clones, 91% occurring once. Sequencing was done on a sample of blood. This clonotype was obtained from a woman between 25 and 40 years old in good health. The chain uses TRBV24-1 and TRBJ1-3; D might be TRBD1 (6 bases). The CDR3 coding sequence is TGTGCCACCAAGGACAGCTCTGGAAACACCATATATTTT. This codes for CATKDSSGNTIYF.